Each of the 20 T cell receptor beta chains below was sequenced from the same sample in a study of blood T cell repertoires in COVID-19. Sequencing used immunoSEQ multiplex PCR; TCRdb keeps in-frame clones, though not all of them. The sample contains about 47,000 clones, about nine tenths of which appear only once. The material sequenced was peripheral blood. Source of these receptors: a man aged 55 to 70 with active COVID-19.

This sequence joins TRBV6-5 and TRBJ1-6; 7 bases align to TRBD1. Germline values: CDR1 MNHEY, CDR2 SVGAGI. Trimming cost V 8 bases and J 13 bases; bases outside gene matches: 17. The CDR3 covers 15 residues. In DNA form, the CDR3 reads TGTGCCAGCCGGCAGAGTTTCGGGGCAGGGGGGCCCCTCCACTTT. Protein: CASRQSFGAGGPLHF.

CDR3 nucleotide sequence: TGTGCCAGCAGGACCACTGGAGGGAGGAACACTGAAGCTTTCTTT. Residues: CASRTTGGRNTEAFF. The chain carries TRBV28 and TRBJ1-1; no definite D call. CDR1 MDHEN and CDR2 SYDVKM come from the germline V gene. This CDR3 has 15 amino acids. V was trimmed by 6 bases and J by 1 base, leaving 15 bases between them.

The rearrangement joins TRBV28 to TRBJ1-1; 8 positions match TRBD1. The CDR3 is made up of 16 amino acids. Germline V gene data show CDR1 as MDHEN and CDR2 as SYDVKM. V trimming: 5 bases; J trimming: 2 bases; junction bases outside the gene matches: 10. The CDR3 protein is CASSPYLGQGNTEAFF. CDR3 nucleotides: TGTGCCAGCAGTCCATACCTTGGACAGGGAAACACTGAAGCTTTCTTT. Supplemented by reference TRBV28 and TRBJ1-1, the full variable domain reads DVKVTQSSRYLVKRTGEKVFLECVQDMDHENMFWYRQDPGLGLRLIYFSYDVKMKEKGDIPEGYSVSREKKERFSLILESASTNQTSMYLCASSPYLGQGNTEAFFGQGTRLTVV.

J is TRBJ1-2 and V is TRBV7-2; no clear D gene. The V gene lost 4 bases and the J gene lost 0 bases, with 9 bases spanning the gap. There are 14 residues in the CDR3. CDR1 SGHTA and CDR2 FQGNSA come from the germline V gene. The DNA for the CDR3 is TGTGCCAGCAGCTATACTCGCTCTAACTATGGCTACACCTTC. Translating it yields CASSYTRSNYGYTF.

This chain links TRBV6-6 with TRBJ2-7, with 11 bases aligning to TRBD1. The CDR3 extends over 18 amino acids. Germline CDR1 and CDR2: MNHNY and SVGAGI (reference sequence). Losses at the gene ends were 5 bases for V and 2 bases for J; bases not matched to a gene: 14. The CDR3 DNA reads TGTGCCAGCAGTCCACGATTGACCGGGACAGGGGGGACCTACGAGCAGTACTTC. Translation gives CASSPRLTGTGGTYEQYF.

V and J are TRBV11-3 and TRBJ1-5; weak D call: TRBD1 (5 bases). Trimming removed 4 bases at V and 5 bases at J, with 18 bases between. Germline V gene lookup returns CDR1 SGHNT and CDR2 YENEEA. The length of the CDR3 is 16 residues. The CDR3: CASSSGGRVGDQPQHF. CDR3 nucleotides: TGTGCCAGCAGCTCGGGAGGCAGGGTGGGCGATCAGCCCCAGCATTTT. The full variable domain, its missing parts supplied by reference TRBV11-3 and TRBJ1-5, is EAGVVQSPRYKIIEKKQPVAFWCNPISGHNTLYWYLQNLGQGPELLIRYENEEAVDDSQLPKDRFSAERLKGVDSTLKIQPAELGDSAVYLCASSSGGRVGDQPQHFGDGTRLSIL.

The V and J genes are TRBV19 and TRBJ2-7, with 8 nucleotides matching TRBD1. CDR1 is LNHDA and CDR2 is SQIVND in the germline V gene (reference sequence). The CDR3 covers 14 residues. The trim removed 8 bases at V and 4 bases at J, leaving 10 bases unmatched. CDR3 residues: CASGSSGGGYEQYF. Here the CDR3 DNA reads TGTGCCAGTGGGTCATCAGGGGGCGGGTACGAGCAGTACTTC. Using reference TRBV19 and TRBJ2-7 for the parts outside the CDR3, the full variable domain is DGGITQSPKYLFRKEGQNVTLSCEQNLNHDAMYWYRQDPGQGLRLIYYSQIVNDFQKGDIAEGYSVSREKKESFPLTVTSAQKNPTAFYLCASGSSGGGYEQYFGPGTRLTVT.

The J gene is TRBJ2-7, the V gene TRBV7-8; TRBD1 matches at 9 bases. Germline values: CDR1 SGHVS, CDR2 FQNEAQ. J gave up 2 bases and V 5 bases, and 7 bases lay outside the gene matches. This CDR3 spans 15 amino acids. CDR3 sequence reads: CASSVTGTGTYEQYF. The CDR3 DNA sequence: TGTGCCAGCAGCGTAACCGGGACAGGGACCTACGAGCAGTACTTC.

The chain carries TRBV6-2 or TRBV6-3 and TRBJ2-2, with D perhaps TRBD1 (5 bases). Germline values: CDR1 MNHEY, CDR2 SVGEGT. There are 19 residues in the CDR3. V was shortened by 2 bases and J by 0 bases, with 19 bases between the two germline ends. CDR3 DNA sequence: TGTGCCAGCAGTTACCATACAGGTTCAGGCGGCTCGAACACCGGGGAGCTGTTTTTT. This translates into CASSYHTGSGGSNTGELFF.

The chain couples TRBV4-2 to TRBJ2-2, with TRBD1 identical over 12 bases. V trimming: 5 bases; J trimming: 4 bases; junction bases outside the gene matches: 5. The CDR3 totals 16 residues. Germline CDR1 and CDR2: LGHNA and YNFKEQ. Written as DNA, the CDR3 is TGTGCCAGCAGCGGGTGGGACAGGGGGCTCACCGGGGAGCTGTTTTTT. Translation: CASSGWDRGLTGELFF.

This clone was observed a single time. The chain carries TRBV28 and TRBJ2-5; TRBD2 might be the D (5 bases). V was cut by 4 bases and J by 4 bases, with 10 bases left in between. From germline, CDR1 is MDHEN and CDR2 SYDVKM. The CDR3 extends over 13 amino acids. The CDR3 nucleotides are TGTGCCAGCAGTTCCGGCGGGTCAGAGACCCAGTACTTC. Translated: CASSSGGSETQYF. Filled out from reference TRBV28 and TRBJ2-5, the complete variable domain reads DVKVTQSSRYLVKRTGEKVFLECVQDMDHENMFWYRQDPGLGLRLIYFSYDVKMKEKGDIPEGYSVSREKKERFSLILESASTNQTSMYLCASSSGGSETQYFGPGTRLLVL.

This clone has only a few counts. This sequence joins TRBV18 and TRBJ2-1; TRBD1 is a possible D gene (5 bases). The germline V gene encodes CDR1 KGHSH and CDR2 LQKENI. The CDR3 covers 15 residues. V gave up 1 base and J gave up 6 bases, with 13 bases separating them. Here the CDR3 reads CASSPLVTVGNEQFF. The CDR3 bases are TGTGCCAGCTCACCACTTGTGACAGTGGGCAATGAGCAGTTCTTC. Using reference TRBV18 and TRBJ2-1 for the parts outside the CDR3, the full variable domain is NAGVMQNPRHLVRRRGQEARLRCSPMKGHSHVYWYRQLPEEGLKFMVYLQKENIIDESGMPKERFSAEFPKEGPSILRIQQVVRGDSAAYFCASSPLVTVGNEQFFGPGTRLTVL.

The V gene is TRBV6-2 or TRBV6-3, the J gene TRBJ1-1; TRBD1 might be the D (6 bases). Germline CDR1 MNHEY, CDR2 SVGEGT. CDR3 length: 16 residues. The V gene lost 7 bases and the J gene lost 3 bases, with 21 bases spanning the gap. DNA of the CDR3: TGTGCCAGCAACCCAGGCGGGGGGCTCGTCGACACTGAAGCTTTCTTT. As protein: CASNPGGGLVDTEAFF.

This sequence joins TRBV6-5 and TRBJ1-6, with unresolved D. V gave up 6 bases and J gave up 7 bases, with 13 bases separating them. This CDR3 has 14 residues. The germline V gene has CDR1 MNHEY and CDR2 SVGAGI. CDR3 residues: CASRHGERNSPLHF. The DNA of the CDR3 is TGTGCCAGCAGACACGGGGAGAGGAATTCACCCCTCCACTTT.

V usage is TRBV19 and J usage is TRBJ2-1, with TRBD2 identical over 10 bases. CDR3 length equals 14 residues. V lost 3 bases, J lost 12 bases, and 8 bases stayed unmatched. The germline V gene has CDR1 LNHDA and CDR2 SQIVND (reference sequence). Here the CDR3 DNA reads TGTGCCAGTAGTATTAGAAGCGGGGGGGCCGGGCAGTTCTTC. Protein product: CASSIRSGGAGQFF.

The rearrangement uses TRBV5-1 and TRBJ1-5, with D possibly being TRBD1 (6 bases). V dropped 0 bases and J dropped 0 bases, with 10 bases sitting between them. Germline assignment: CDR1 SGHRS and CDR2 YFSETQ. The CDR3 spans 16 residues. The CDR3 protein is CASSLDGGNSNQPQHF. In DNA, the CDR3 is TGCGCCAGCAGCTTGGATGGGGGCAATAGCAATCAGCCCCAGCATTTT.

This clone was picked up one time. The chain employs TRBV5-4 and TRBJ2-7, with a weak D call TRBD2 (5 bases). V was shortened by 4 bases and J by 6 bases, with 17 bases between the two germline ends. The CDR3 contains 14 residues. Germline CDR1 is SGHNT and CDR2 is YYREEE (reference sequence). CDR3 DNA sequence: TGTGCCAGCAGCCGGGGATCTACTAATTTCGAGCAGTACTTC. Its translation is CASSRGSTNFEQYF.

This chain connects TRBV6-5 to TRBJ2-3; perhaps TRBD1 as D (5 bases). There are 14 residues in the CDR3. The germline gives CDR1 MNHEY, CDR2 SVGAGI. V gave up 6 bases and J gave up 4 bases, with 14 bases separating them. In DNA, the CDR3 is TGTGCCAGCAGCAAAACTCAGGGTTCAGATACGCAGTATTTT. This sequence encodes CASSKTQGSDTQYF.

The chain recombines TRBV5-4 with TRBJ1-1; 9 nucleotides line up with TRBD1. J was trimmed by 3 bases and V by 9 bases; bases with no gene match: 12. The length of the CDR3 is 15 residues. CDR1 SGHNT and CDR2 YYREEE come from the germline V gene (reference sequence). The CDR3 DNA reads TGTGCCACCTCGAGGGCCCGGGACAGGGACACTGAAGCTTTCTTT. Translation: CATSRARDRDTEAFF. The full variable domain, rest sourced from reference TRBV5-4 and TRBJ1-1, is ETGVTQSPTHLIKTRGQQVTLRCSSQSGHNTVSWYQQALGQGPQFIFQYYREEENGRGNFPPRFSGLQFPNYSSELNVNALELDDSALYLCATSRARDRDTEAFFGQGTRLTVV.

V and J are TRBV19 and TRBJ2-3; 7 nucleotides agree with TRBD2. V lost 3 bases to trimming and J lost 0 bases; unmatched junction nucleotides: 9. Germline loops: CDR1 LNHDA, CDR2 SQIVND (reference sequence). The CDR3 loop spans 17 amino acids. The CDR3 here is CASSIFSGAMSTDTQYF. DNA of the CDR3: TGTGCCAGTAGTATTTTCAGCGGGGCGATGAGCACAGATACGCAGTATTTT.